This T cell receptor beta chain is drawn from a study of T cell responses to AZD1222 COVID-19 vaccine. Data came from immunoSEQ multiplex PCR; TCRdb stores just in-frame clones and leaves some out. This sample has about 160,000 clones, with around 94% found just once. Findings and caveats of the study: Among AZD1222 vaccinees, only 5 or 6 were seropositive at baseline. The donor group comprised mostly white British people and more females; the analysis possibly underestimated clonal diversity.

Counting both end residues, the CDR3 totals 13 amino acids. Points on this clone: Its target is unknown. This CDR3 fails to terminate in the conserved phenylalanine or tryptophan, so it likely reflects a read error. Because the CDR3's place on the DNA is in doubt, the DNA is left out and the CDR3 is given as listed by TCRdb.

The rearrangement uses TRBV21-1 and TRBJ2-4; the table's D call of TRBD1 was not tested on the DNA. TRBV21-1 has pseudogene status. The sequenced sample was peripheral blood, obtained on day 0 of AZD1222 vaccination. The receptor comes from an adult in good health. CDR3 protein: CASSAHRQGAPRT.